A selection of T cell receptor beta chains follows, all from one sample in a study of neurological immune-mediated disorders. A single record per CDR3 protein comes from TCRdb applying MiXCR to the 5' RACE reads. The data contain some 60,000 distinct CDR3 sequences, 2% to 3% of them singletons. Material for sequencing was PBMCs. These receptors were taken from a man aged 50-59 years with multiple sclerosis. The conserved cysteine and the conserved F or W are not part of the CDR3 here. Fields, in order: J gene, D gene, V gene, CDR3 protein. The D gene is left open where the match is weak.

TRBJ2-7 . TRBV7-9 ASSRRDPNYEQY
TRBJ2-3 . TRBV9 ASSPFTDTQY
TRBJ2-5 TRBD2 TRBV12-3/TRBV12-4 ASRRTSRTQY
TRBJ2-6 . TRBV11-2 ASSLALTVQGSGANVLT
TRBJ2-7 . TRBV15 ATSRDLLAYEQY
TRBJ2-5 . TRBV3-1 ASSQDLRVTETQY
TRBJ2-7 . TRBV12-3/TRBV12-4 ASSLTSSEQY
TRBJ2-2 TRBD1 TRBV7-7 ASSRTGSNTGELF
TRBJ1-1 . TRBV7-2 ASSLVGKSNTEAF
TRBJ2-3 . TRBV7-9 ASSPGQLTDTQY
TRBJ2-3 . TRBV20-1 SARLDRTTDTQY
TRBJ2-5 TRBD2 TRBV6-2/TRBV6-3 ASSRTSGEFETQY
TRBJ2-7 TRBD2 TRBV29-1 SVEEATSGASIGEQY
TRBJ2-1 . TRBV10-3 ATWRGYYEQF
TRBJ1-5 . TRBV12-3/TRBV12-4 ASSRLRGREQPQH
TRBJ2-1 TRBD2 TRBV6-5 ASSRSSGGVDEQF
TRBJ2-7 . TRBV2 ASIRDRDYEQY
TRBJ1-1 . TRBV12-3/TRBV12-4 ASSFLMNTEAF